What follows are 20 T cell receptor beta chains derived from one specimen sequenced in a study of brain T cells in children with intractable seizures. Method: immunoSEQ multiplex PCR; TCRdb's copy keeps in-frame clones and lacks some. The sample lists approximately 77,000 clones, 85% to 95% seen once, with approximately 1.5% in the top ten. The sample consisted of peripheral blood, taken at surgery. These TCRs come from a boy in the first two years of life with tuberous sclerosis and intractable seizures.

The chain uses TRBV5-4 and TRBJ1-2; 7 bases are a match to TRBD1. V trimming: 3 bases; J trimming: 3 bases; junction bases outside the gene matches: 2. Germline CDR1 is SGHNT and CDR2 is YYREEE (reference sequence). The length of the CDR3 is 13 residues. The CDR3 here is CASSWDSDYGYTF. The CDR3 coding sequence is TGTGCCAGCAGCTGGGACAGTGACTATGGCTACACCTTC.

The gene calls are TRBV6-5 and TRBJ1-5; 9 bases align to TRBD1. V trimming: 6 bases; J trimming: 7 bases; junction bases outside the gene matches: 10. The CDR3 consists of 15 residues. The V gene's germline CDR1 is MNHEY and CDR2 SVGAGI. CDR3 residues: CASRAMDRGGQPQHF. The CDR3 DNA reads TGTGCCAGCAGGGCAATGGACAGGGGAGGACAGCCCCAGCATTTT.

The chain links TRBV6-5 to TRBJ1-2; tentatively, D is TRBD1 (5 bases). V was shortened by 7 bases and J by 0 bases, with 9 bases between the two germline ends. There are 13 residues in the CDR3. Germline V gene lookup returns CDR1 MNHEY and CDR2 SVGAGI. The CDR3 sequence is CASTDSANYGYTF. For the CDR3, the DNA is TGTGCCAGCACCGACAGTGCTAACTATGGCTACACCTTC.

J is TRBJ2-7 and V is TRBV5-4; D possibly uses TRBD1 or TRBD2 (5 bases each). V lost 6 bases, J lost 4 bases, and 20 bases lay in between. The CDR3 loop spans 15 amino acids. Germline CDR1 is SGHNT and CDR2 is YYREEE (reference sequence). The CDR3 DNA is TGTGCCAGCACCTACAACGGCCCCGGGGCTTACGAGCAGTACTTC. Its protein product is CASTYNGPGAYEQYF. Complete variable domain (other parts from reference TRBV5-4 and TRBJ2-7): ETGVTQSPTHLIKTRGQQVTLRCSSQSGHNTVSWYQQALGQGPQFIFQYYREEENGRGNFPPRFSGLQFPNYSSELNVNALELDDSALYLCASTYNGPGAYEQYFGPGTRLTVT.

This rearrangement joins TRBV7-8 to TRBJ1-6; D is uncertain. The V end was cut by 1 base, the J end by 2 bases, with 6 bases between. Germline-derived CDR1 and CDR2 are SGHVS and FQNEAQ. This CDR3 region has 15 residues. The DNA of the CDR3 is TGTGCCAGCAGCTTAGGACTCCCCTATAATTCACCCCTCCACTTT. Amino acids: CASSLGLPYNSPLHF.

This clone was observed once. The chain links TRBV10-3 to TRBJ1-1; D possibly corresponds to TRBD1 (5 bases). The germline V gene has CDR1 ENHRY and CDR2 SYGVKD. The CDR3 covers 15 residues. V was shortened by 7 bases and J by 4 bases, with 19 bases between the two germline ends. This CDR3 is CAITRDQAGGTEAFF. The CDR3 nucleotides read TGTGCCATCACCAGGGACCAAGCGGGGGGCACTGAAGCTTTCTTT.

V is TRBV4-1 and J is TRBJ2-7, with unresolved D. Germline V gene data show CDR1 as MGHRA and CDR2 as YSYEKL. The CDR3 runs 14 residues. Trimming cost V 2 bases and J 0 bases, with 8 bases left between them. As DNA, the CDR3 is TGCGCCAGCAGCCAACCAGACATCTCCTACGAGCAGTACTTC. Encoded protein: CASSQPDISYEQYF.

J is TRBJ1-5 and V is TRBV19; a weak D match, TRBD1 (5 bases). Between the trimmed V and J ends, which lost 4 bases and 0 bases, there was a span of 10 bases. CDR1 and CDR2 (germline): LNHDA, SQIVND (reference sequence). The CDR3 is 15 amino acids. The CDR3 is CASSNQGYSNQPQHF. The CDR3 region has the DNA TGTGCCAGTAGTAATCAGGGTTATAGCAATCAGCCCCAGCATTTT.

V gene TRBV27 combines with J gene TRBJ2-1; TRBD2 agrees at 7 bases. Per the germline V gene, CDR1 is MNHEY and CDR2 is SMNVEV (reference sequence). The CDR3 contains 13 residues. V shed 7 bases, J shed 5 bases, and the junction held 5 bases outside the gene matches. The CDR3 nucleotides read TGTGCCAGCAACCAGCGGGGTGACAATGAGCAGTTCTTC. Its protein is CASNQRGDNEQFF.

This clone appeared a single time. The chain employs TRBV30 and TRBJ1-1; weak D call: TRBD1 (5 bases). Trimming stripped 1 base from V and 5 bases from J, with 14 bases between. CDR3 length: 14 residues. Germline V lookup: CDR1 GTSNPN, CDR2 SVGIG (reference sequence). The CDR3 spells CAWSGGGWRTEAFF. The CDR3 nucleotides are TGTGCCTGGAGTGGCGGGGGTTGGAGGACTGAAGCTTTCTTT. Full variable domain (missing parts from reference TRBV30 and TRBJ1-1): SQTIHQWPATLVQPVGSPLSLECTVEGTSNPNLYWYRQAAGRGLQLLFYSVGIGQISSEVPQNLSASRPQDRQFILSSKKLLLSDSGFYLCAWSGGGWRTEAFFGQGTRLTVV.

CDR3 protein: CASSQWGGLAVYEQYF. The CDR3 DNA reads as TGTGCCAGCAGTCAATGGGGCGGACTAGCGGTCTACGAGCAGTACTTC. The rearrangement uses TRBV5-6 and TRBJ2-7; 10 bases agree with TRBD2. This CDR3 is built from 16 residues. The V and J ends lost 5 bases and 3 bases, in that order; junction bases with no gene match: 11. Germline V CDR1 and CDR2: SGHDT, YYEEEE.

V and J are TRBV30 and TRBJ1-1, with D perhaps TRBD1 (5 bases). The V gene's germline CDR1 is GTSNPN and CDR2 SVGIG (reference sequence). V was cut by 2 bases and J by 7 bases, with 17 bases left in between. CDR3 length: 14 amino acids. CDR3 sequence reads: CAWSSGFVTVEAFF. The DNA of the CDR3 is TGTGCCTGGAGTAGTGGTTTTGTGACAGTTGAAGCTTTCTTT. The full variable domain, completed using reference TRBV30 and TRBJ1-1, is SQTIHQWPATLVQPVGSPLSLECTVEGTSNPNLYWYRQAAGRGLQLLFYSVGIGQISSEVPQNLSASRPQDRQFILSSKKLLLSDSGFYLCAWSSGFVTVEAFFGQGTRLTVV.

The chain has TRBV11-3 and TRBJ2-7; 7 nucleotides match TRBD1. The CDR3 has 14 amino acids. Germline-derived CDR1 and CDR2 are SGHNT and YENEEA. V trimming: 5 bases; J trimming: 5 bases; junction bases outside the gene matches: 9. CDR3 DNA sequence: TGTGCCAGCAGCCACAGCACAGGGGACGACGAGCAGTACTTC. Amino acids: CASSHSTGDDEQYF.

Only one count was recorded for this clone. This chain connects TRBV6-1 to TRBJ1-1; D uncertain. Germline values: CDR1 MNHNS, CDR2 SASEGT. Trimming took off 3 bases at V and 1 base at J, with 12 bases between the two ends. The CDR3 has 15 residues. The CDR3 DNA reads as TGTGCCAGCAGTGAGATAAGGACGGGGAACACTGAAGCTTTCTTT. Translated: CASSEIRTGNTEAFF.

V gene TRBV29-1 combines with J gene TRBJ2-7; 10 bases are a match to TRBD2. The CDR3 extends over 14 amino acids. CDR1 is SQVTM and CDR2 is ANQGSEA in the germline V gene. Losses at the gene ends were 1 base for V and 3 bases for J; bases not matched to a gene: 3. In DNA, the CDR3 is TGCAGCGTTGAAGTTAGCGGGGGGTTCTACGAGCAGTACTTC. It yields the protein CSVEVSGGFYEQYF.

The chain carries TRBV4-1 and TRBJ2-7, with 8 positions matching TRBD2. This CDR3 comprises 15 residues. In germline, CDR1 is MGHRA, CDR2 YSYEKL. The V gene end was trimmed by 2 bases and the J gene end by 4 bases; junction bases not matched to a gene: 7. The CDR3 here is CASSQFERGRYEQYF. The CDR3 DNA sequence: TGCGCCAGCAGCCAATTCGAGCGGGGGAGGTACGAGCAGTACTTC.

This chain connects TRBV7-9 to TRBJ1-1; possible D gene TRBD1, 6 bases. V gave up 0 bases and J gave up 3 bases, with 8 bases separating them. This CDR3 is built from 14 residues. Germline V gene lookup returns CDR1 SEHNR and CDR2 FQNEAQ (reference sequence). The CDR3 DNA sequence: TGTGCCAGCAGCTTAGCGGGGGCTGACACTGAAGCTTTCTTT. It is translated as CASSLAGADTEAFF.

J is TRBJ2-1 and V is TRBV6-1; no clear D gene. Germline-derived CDR1 and CDR2 are MNHNS and SASEGT. V dropped 1 base and J dropped 7 bases, with 20 bases sitting between them. CDR3 size: 17 residues. CDR3 DNA: TGTGCCAGCAGTGAAGGACTCTTCCGGTTAGTGGGGAATGAGCAGTTCTTC. Translated, it gives CASSEGLFRLVGNEQFF.

The V and J genes are TRBV19 and TRBJ2-5; D may match TRBD1 or TRBD2 (5 bases each). The CDR3 runs 13 residues. V was cut by 3 bases and J by 3 bases, with 8 bases left in between. From germline, CDR1 is LNHDA and CDR2 SQIVND (reference sequence). This chain's CDR3 is CASSMRGEETQYF. The CDR3 DNA reads TGTGCCAGTAGTATGAGGGGCGAAGAGACCCAGTACTTC.

V usage is TRBV25-1 and J usage is TRBJ2-7, with TRBD1 matching over 8 bases. The germline CDR1 and CDR2 sequences are MGHDK and SYGVNS. CDR3 size: 13 residues. The junction had 6 bases not matched to a gene; V was cut back by 4 bases and J by 7 bases. The CDR3 is CASSGTGGEEQYF. Written as DNA, the CDR3 is TGTGCCAGCAGTGGTACAGGGGGAGAAGAGCAGTACTTC.